This TCR beta chain was captured in a study of shared clonotypes between healthy human individuals (dated by TCRdb to 2018 to 2021). About the investigation overall: The cohort included three men and two women between 18 and 49 years of age. For each donor, CD4 naive and CD4 memory were each given three plates, CD8 naive was given two plates, and CD8 memory was given one plate. The study deeply sequenced blood TCR repertoires of five healthy adults to estimate repertoire size and the extent of clonotype sharing between individuals. Different laboratories and diverse techniques were used to prepare libraries and sequence TCR repertoires, to increase sequencing depth and limit assay-specific biases. Leukapheresis yielded between about 0.85 and 10 billion PBMCs per donor.

This clone was seen just once. It has no known antigen specificity. No clone much larger than this one lies a single base away; base qualities are absent. General findings and caveats noted by the study authors: The genetic and exposure-history diversity represented was limited by the small number of donors. Compared with non-shared clonotypes, the clonotypes found in all four sorted-subset donors had higher generation probabilities. Incomplete sequencing was indicated by rarefaction of sorted-subset datasets, despite the large sequencing depth. Sharing across a few donors was observed for around 5% of naive CD4, 3% to 4% of naive CD8, roughly 2.3% of memory CD4, and 0.4% of memory CD8 clonotypes. Estimated clonotype richness was generally larger for naive than for memory subsets. Based on pairwise subsampling, the degree of clonotype sharing among donors was expected to be affected by sequencing depth. Sampling was restricted to blood, and TCR repertoires in tissue are likely to differ from TCR repertoires in blood.

The CDR3 sequence holds 14 residues, the cysteine and phenylalanine included. CDR3 DNA is the only sequence kept; it has 42 bases, read in frame from the first base. CDR1 is given as SGHKS and CDR2 as YYEKEE, both from the germline V gene (reference sequence). Ends trimmed: V by 2 bases, J by 4 bases; bases unmatched to a gene: 3. TCR CDR3 regions were amplified from genomic DNA by multiplex PCR using the deep immunoSEQ assay. Extracted genomic DNA from each cell subset was distributed evenly across all wells of several immunoSEQ 96-well plates, and each plate was treated as a replicate. Each replicate PCR for sorted subsets received about 200 ng genomic DNA, equal to tens of thousands of T cell genomes. Purified libraries were quantified with a Qubit 3.0 fluorometer, sized on a Bioanalyzer 2100, and re-quantified with the KAPA Library Quantification kit. Each immunoSEQ 96-well plate was sequenced on its own single-read 150-cycle Illumina NextSeq 550 flow cell. The study's own analysis went as follows. Because the immunoSEQ output included only junctional sequences and no quality scores, the filtering could not be the same as the filtering used for full-length reads. To assign V/J genes and CDR3, sequences were annotated using PyIR, a Python wrapper for IgBLAST v1.9, with IMGT germline references. Any read was removed if the V/J assignment was weak (E-value above 1e-6), the CDR3 was missing, or the read contained stop codons, out-of-frame junctions, or ambiguous translated residues. V3J clonotypes were defined by identical inferred V gene, J gene, and CDR3 amino acid sequence. Percentage overlap between repertoires was calculated by dividing the number of shared unique clonotypes by the size of the smaller repertoire. Repertoire richness was assessed with RTK rarefaction, the Chao1 estimator, and Recon v2.1 estimates of unobserved clonotypes. Generation probabilities for all TCRbeta clonotypes obtained by the gDNA method from a handful of donors were computed using OLGA. Imported from immuneACCESS, the table was reduced by TCRdb to in-frame sequences with V and J called. These copies leave out some clones; in studies compared against another copy, an unresolved V gene accounts for under half, and the cause of the remainder is not known. V and J calls and clone size follow that table, whereas D and trimming were derived from the DNA. This sample comprises around 1,000,000 clones, around 77% of them detected only once. The top ten clonotypes cover 0.89% of the sample.

Donors were healthy HIV-negative adults with no recently reported acute infections or vaccinations. Only Caucasian adults living in Nashville, Tennessee, USA were represented among the donors. CD4+ T cells were enriched by magnetic negative selection, after which naive cells were positively selected on CD45RA and the negative fraction was taken as the memory subset. After blood collection by leukapheresis, PBMCs were isolated using Ficoll-Histopaque density gradient centrifugation and then cryopreserved in the vapor phase of liquid nitrogen. Analytical flow cytometry was used to check the purity and quantity of each magnetically sorted T cell population. Each sorted fraction had its genomic DNA isolated and then quantified by UV absorbance on a Nanodrop 2000c.

The chain is assembled from TRBV5-5 and TRBJ2-1, and TRBD1 matches 7 of the central bases. Sequencing was performed on memory CD4+ T cells from PBMCs. The cell subset or site label here, explained by the study, means: CD45RA-negative fraction. The origin of this receptor is a man aged 18-30 years in good health. Some clones in this sample may be carry-over from other donors' samples. The DNA sequence is TGTGCCAGCAGCTTCACGGGACAGTACAATGAGCAGTTCTTC. It encodes CASSFTGQYNEQFF.